Each of the 24 T cell receptor beta chains below was sequenced from the same sample in a study of regulatory T cells in long-lasting Graves disease. Time point given: persistent/refractory GD, antithyroid drugs over 5 years with positive TRAb. Isolated PBMC RNA provided the starting material for the TCR library. Researchers made TCR beta libraries by using iRepertoire HTBI primers and running Arm-PCR on CDR3 regions. MiXCR, run by TCRdb on the multiplex PCR reads, gives a single entry per CDR3 protein. The sample records about 460,000 distinct CDR3 sequences, approximately 23% being singletons. Sequencing used peripheral blood mononuclear cells (PBMCs), obtained when the disease was refractory, from a patient treated with antithyroid drugs. The receptors come from a female donor with Graves disease.

The sample holds many counts of this clonotype. J is TRBJ1-5 and V is TRBV2; 7 bases align to TRBD1. Germline V CDR1 and CDR2: SNHLY, FYNNEI. The V and J ends lost 6 bases and 0 bases, in that order; junction bases with no gene match: 8. This CDR3 is built from 16 residues. CDR3 nucleotides: TGTGCCAGCAGAGCCGGGACAGCGGATAGCAATCAGCCCCAGCATTTT. Translated, it gives CASRAGTADSNQPQHF.

The CDR3 is CASMTGQSFNEQFF. The CDR3 DNA sequence: TGTGCCAGCATGACGGGACAGAGTTTTAATGAGCAGTTCTTC. This chain uses TRBV2 with TRBJ2-1; TRBD1 matches 7 bases. The ends lost 7 bases at V and 7 bases at J; junction bases unmatched: 10. The CDR3 runs to 14 residues. Germline CDR1 is SNHLY and CDR2 is FYNNEI.

This clonotype was counted many times. This chain joins TRBV6-1 and TRBJ2-7; TRBD2 matches 8 bases. J was trimmed by 0 bases and V by 7 bases; bases with no gene match: 5. This CDR3 is 14 amino acids long. Germline V gives CDR1 MNHNS, CDR2 SASEGT. The CDR3 is CASITSGSSYEQYF. In DNA, the CDR3 is TGTGCCAGCATTACCAGCGGGAGCTCCTACGAGCAGTACTTC.

This clonotype was seen ten or more times. The chain is built from TRBV28 and TRBJ2-7; 9 bases map to TRBD2. The CDR3 extends over 16 amino acids. With V trimmed by 6 bases and J by 0 bases, 9 bases remained unmatched. Germline V gives CDR1 MDHEN, CDR2 SYDVKM. The CDR3, as DNA: TGTGCCAGCAGACGGCTAGCGGGGACGAGCTCCTACGAGCAGTACTTC. Its translation is CASRRLAGTSSYEQYF.

V gene TRBV3-1 combines with J gene TRBJ1-1; D uncertain. The germline CDR1 and CDR2 sequences are LGHDT and YNNKEL (reference sequence). The ends were cut back, 0 bases at V and 2 bases at J, with 7 bases in the middle. The CDR3 loop spans 14 amino acids. The CDR3 bases are TGTGCCAGCAGCCAAGAGGCTGCAAACACTGAAGCTTTCTTT. Translating it yields CASSQEAANTEAFF.

This clonotype has only a few counts. The V and J genes are TRBV7-2 and TRBJ2-3, with 7 bases that match TRBD2. Losses at the gene ends were 2 bases for V and 2 bases for J; bases not matched to a gene: 13. Germline lookup yields CDR1 SGHTA and CDR2 FQGNSA. This CDR3 contains 18 residues. CDR3 in amino acids: CASSLLLVGGRSTDTQYF. CDR3 DNA sequence: TGTGCCAGCAGCTTATTACTTGTCGGCGGGAGATCCACAGATACGCAGTATTTT.

The chain couples TRBV5-1 to TRBJ1-6; TRBD1 aligns across 8 bases. CDR3 length equals 18 residues. The V gene end was trimmed by 4 bases and the J gene end by 3 bases; junction bases not matched to a gene: 12. CDR1 SGHRS and CDR2 YFSETQ come from the germline V gene. The CDR3, as DNA: TGCGCCAGCAGCCAACTACCGACAGGGGAAGACTATAATTCACCCCTCCACTTT. Its protein product is CASSQLPTGEDYNSPLHF.

At least ten counts were recorded for this clonotype. The chain employs TRBV11-3 and TRBJ1-2; 7 bases match TRBD1. The J segment lost 8 bases and the V segment lost 5 bases, leaving 14 bases of the junction unmatched. Germline CDR1 and CDR2: SGHNT and YENEEA. CDR3 length: 15 amino acids. The CDR3 DNA follows: TGTGCCAGCAGCGCCTCGACAGGGTTCCCTCCAGGCTACACCTTC. Translated, it gives CASSASTGFPPGYTF.

In this sample, this clonotype turned up a few times. The chain has TRBV3-1 and TRBJ1-2; no firm D call. V dropped 0 bases and J dropped 6 bases, with 14 bases sitting between them. Germline values: CDR1 LGHDT, CDR2 YNNKEL (reference sequence). The CDR3 has 15 amino acids. The CDR3 is CASSQDTVTSHGYTF. CDR3 DNA: TGTGCCAGCAGCCAAGATACCGTTACTTCCCATGGCTACACCTTC.

Written as DNA, the CDR3 is TGCGCCAGCAGCCAAGAGAAGCGGGGGGGCCGCTACGAGCAGTACTTC. It encodes CASSQEKRGGRYEQYF. The genes are TRBV4-1 and TRBJ2-7, with 10 bases fitting TRBD2. The CDR3 totals 16 residues. Looked up from germline, CDR1 is MGHRA and CDR2 is YSYEKL. Trimming cost V 0 bases and J 3 bases; bases outside gene matches: 5.

This clonotype was seen a single time. This clone may be a read error of a much larger clone one base away. The rearrangement uses TRBV6-1 and TRBJ1-2, with D perhaps TRBD1 (5 bases). This CDR3 contains 15 residues. The V gene's germline CDR1 is MNHNS and CDR2 SASEGT. Here the CDR3 DNA reads TGTGCTATCGGGAAGACAGCCCGACCTAACTATGGCTACGCCTTC. Its protein is CAIGKTARPNYGYAF.

This clonotype was detected ten times or more. CDR3 loop: CAISDRENTEAFF. CDR3 bases: TGTGCCATCAGTGACAGGGAAAACACTGAAGCTTTCTTT. V usage is TRBV10-3 and J usage is TRBJ1-1; tentative D call: TRBD1 (5 bases). The CDR3 consists of 13 residues. V dropped 3 bases and J dropped 2 bases, with 7 bases sitting between them. Germline V gene data show CDR1 as ENHRY and CDR2 as SYGVKD.

This clonotype occurred many times. The rearrangement uses TRBV5-1 and TRBJ2-7, with D possibly matching TRBD2 (6 bases). CDR3 length: 15 amino acids. Germline V CDR1 and CDR2: SGHRS, YFSETQ. V lost 8 bases, J lost 1 base, and 19 bases lay in between. This CDR3 reads CASTPTGDPSYEQYF. Here the CDR3 DNA reads TGCGCCAGTACTCCGACGGGGGACCCGTCCTACGAGCAGTACTTC.

This clonotype was seen only once. The chain joins TRBV6-1 to TRBJ2-7, with 8 bases that match TRBD2. This CDR3 has 16 residues. The germline CDR1 and CDR2 sequences are MNHNS and SASEGT. V was pared by 5 bases and J by 1 base, with 10 bases of the junction left unmatched. The CDR3 region is CASSPSGGGLSYEQYF. The DNA of the CDR3 is TGTGCCAGCAGTCCGTCCGGGGGGGGCTTGTCCTACGAGCAGTACTTC.

The gene calls are TRBV10-3 and TRBJ2-3; D perhaps matches TRBD2 (5 bases). The CDR3 contains 14 residues. The V gene lost 0 bases and the J gene lost 7 bases, with 11 bases spanning the gap. Per germline, CDR1 ENHRY and CDR2 SYGVKD. In DNA form, the CDR3 reads TGTGCCATCAGTGAGTCGGGCAGGAGGAATACGCAGTATTTT. This translates into CAISESGRRNTQYF.

This clonotype was detected many times. The genes are TRBV6-2 or TRBV6-3 and TRBJ2-7, with D possibly being TRBD1 or TRBD2 (5 bases each). This CDR3 spans 15 amino acids. The germline V and J ends were trimmed by 2 bases and 1 base, with 12 bases remaining between them. The germline V gene encodes CDR1 MNHEY and CDR2 SVGEGT. Here the CDR3 DNA reads TGTGCCAGCAGTTACGGTGACAGAGGGTCCTACGAGCAGTACTTC. Amino acid sequence: CASSYGDRGSYEQYF.

This clonotype has ten or more counts. The V and J genes are TRBV12-3 or TRBV12-4 and TRBJ1-1, with D possibly matching TRBD1 (5 bases). The CDR3 runs 14 residues. Trimming removed 6 bases from V and 4 bases from J, with 15 bases in between. CDR3 amino acids: CASRRGLGGTEAFF. Here the CDR3 DNA reads TGTGCCAGCAGAAGGGGACTCGGTGGCACTGAAGCTTTCTTT.

The chain combines TRBV19 with TRBJ1-2; D is ambiguous. The V end was cut by 4 bases, the J end by 2 bases, with 8 bases between. The CDR3 has 13 residues. The germline V gene encodes CDR1 LNHDA and CDR2 SQIVND (reference sequence). CDR3 DNA sequence: TGTGCCAGTAGTAACCACGGAAACTATGGCTACACCTTC. Protein product: CASSNHGNYGYTF.

This clonotype appeared many times. J is TRBJ2-5 and V is TRBV28; D is perhaps TRBD2 (7 bases). The V gene's germline CDR1 is MDHEN and CDR2 SYDVKM. The V and J ends lost 4 bases and 5 bases respectively, with 17 bases between them. The CDR3 runs 15 residues. The CDR3 region has the DNA TGTGCCAGCAGTTCCTTGATGGGGGGGCCGGAGACCCAGTACTTC. It yields the protein CASSSLMGGPETQYF.

This clonotype was observed a handful of times. This chain links TRBV6-2 or TRBV6-3 with TRBJ1-5; D ambiguous. CDR3 length: 16 residues. Germline V lookup: CDR1 MNHEY, CDR2 SVGEGT. V was trimmed by 0 bases and J by 1 base, leaving 10 bases between them. Here the CDR3 DNA reads TGTGCCAGCAGTTACTCGAAATCCAGGAGCAATCAGCCCCAGCATTTT. Protein sequence: CASSYSKSRSNQPQHF.

This clonotype has ten or more counts. The chain couples TRBV10-3 to TRBJ2-5, with no clear D. CDR3 length equals 14 residues. The V gene lost 2 bases and the J gene lost 0 bases, with 7 bases spanning the gap. The germline CDR1 and CDR2 sequences are ENHRY and SYGVKD. The CDR3 protein is CAISEGSYQETQYF. CDR3 coding DNA: TGTGCCATCAGTGAGGGGTCGTACCAAGAGACCCAGTACTTC.

There are many counts of this clonotype. V gene TRBV28 combines with J gene TRBJ2-7, with a weak D call TRBD1 (5 bases). The V end was cut by 10 bases, the J end by 7 bases, with 17 bases between. The CDR3 length is 12 residues. Germline V CDR1 and CDR2: MDHEN, SYDVKM. The CDR3 nucleotides read TGTGCCACCGCCCATAGCCCAGGGGAGCAGTACTTC. Its protein is CATAHSPGEQYF.

This clonotype was picked up many times. The gene calls are TRBV6-2 or TRBV6-3 and TRBJ2-7, with D perhaps TRBD2 (5 bases). This CDR3 spans 18 amino acids. Between the trimmed V and J ends, which lost 0 bases and 6 bases, there was a span of 24 bases. Germline-derived CDR1 and CDR2 are MNHEY and SVGEGT. The DNA of the CDR3 is TGTGCCAGCAGTTACTCGGTCTTACGTGAGGTGCTAGCTCGCGAGCAGTACTTC. Amino acid sequence: CASSYSVLREVLAREQYF.

This clonotype occurred a few times. The chain has TRBV7-2 and TRBJ1-2; no firm D call. Trimming pared 3 bases from V and 8 bases from J, leaving 10 bases between. This CDR3 is 12 amino acids long. CDR1 SGHTA and CDR2 FQGNSA come from the germline V gene. The CDR3 here is CASSFGVFGYTF. In DNA, the CDR3 is TGTGCCAGCAGCTTCGGTGTTTTCGGCTACACCTTC.